This TCR beta chain was identified during a study of blood T cell repertoires in COVID-19. Authors' methods: Amplification with reference gene primers provided the estimates of nucleated cell counts. The repertoire was sequenced with immunoSEQ multiplex PCR; TCRdb's copy has only in-frame clones and lacks some. D and trimming come from the DNA, and the V and J calls and clone size come from that table. The sample carries about 170,000 clones, around 80% recorded once. This clone was counted once. This CDR3 has 12 amino acids. The V end lost 7 bases, the J end lost 2 bases, and 9 bases lay between the germline ends. The V gene's germline CDR1 is MDHEN and CDR2 SYDVKM. Symptom resolution, clearance, or two negative PCRs marked the recovered donors of Cohort 3.

V usage is TRBV28 and J usage is TRBJ2-7, with D tentatively TRBD2 (6 bases). The specimen sequenced was PBMCs or T cells enriched from blood (not recorded which). The TCR sequence derives from a man aged 45-65 years who had recovered from COVID-19. The CDR3 reads CASMEGPYEQYF. CDR3 sequence (DNA): TGTGCCAGCATGGAGGGACCCTACGAGCAGTACTTC.